These T cell receptor beta chains were read from a single sample in a study of identical twins. MiXCR, applied by TCRdb to the 5' RACE reads, yields one record per CDR3 protein. The sample holds more than 600,000 distinct CDR3 sequences, roughly 18% seen once. These data were likewise used in another study, on T cells expressing NK-cell markers.

Sequencing was done on a sample of PBMCs. The origin of the receptors is a young woman in good health. Both conserved end residues are part of each CDR3. A D gene is named only where the DNA matches it firmly. Clone size, where shown, is once, few, many, or a class for clones that have expanded.

V	size	D	J	DNA	CDR3
TRBV30	NA	NA	TRBJ2-7	TGTGCCTGGAGGGCCAACAGGGCTCCCTACGAGCAGTACTTC	CAWRANRAPYEQYF
TRBV2	many	TRBD1	TRBJ1-5	TGTGCCAGCAGTGAGTACAGGGCTGACAGGGTGGTTACCCAGCATTTT	CASSEYRADRVVTQHF
TRBV20-1	few	NA	TRBJ2-3	TGCAGTGCTGCCTCACAACCTCGCGAGGATACGCAGTATTTT	CSAASQPREDTQYF
TRBV24-1	NA	NA	TRBJ1-2	TGTGCCACCAGTGCTGACAGGACCTCTGGCTACACCTTC	CATSADRTSGYTF
TRBV12-3/TRBV12-4	few	TRBD1	TRBJ1-1	TGTGCCAGCAGTTTGGACAGGGCTAACCCGCGGGCAACTTCTTTT	CASSLDRANPRATSF
TRBV6-2/TRBV6-3	NA	NA	TRBJ2-6	TGTGCCAGCAACACCACTCCGGGCTCTGGGGCCAACGTCCTGACTTTC	CASNTTPGSGANVLTF
TRBV5-5	many	NA	TRBJ1-5	TGTGCCAGCAGCTTGGCCGCAAATCAGCCCCAGCATTTT	CASSLAANQPQHF
TRBV29-1	NA	NA	TRBJ2-7	TGCAGCGTTGAAAGCGCAGCGGCCTACGAGCAGTACTTC	CSVESAAAYEQYF
TRBV7-2	few	NA	TRBJ2-7	TGTGCCAGCAGCCCCGGATTCCTGGCCTACGAGCAGTACTTC	CASSPGFLAYEQYF
TRBV2	NA	TRBD2	TRBJ2-1	TGTGCCAGCAGTGTGTTCGGGAGGGACGGACTTTCCTACAATGAGCAGTTCTTC	CASSVFGRDGLSYNEQFF
TRBV11-3	NA	TRBD2	TRBJ2-1	TGTGCCAGCAGCACTAGCGGGGGGGCCGTGAATGAGCAGTTCTTC	CASSTSGGAVNEQFF
TRBV20-1	few	NA	TRBJ2-3	TGCAGTGCTCTATGGAGGGCGGCAGATACGCAGTATTTT	CSALWRAADTQYF
TRBV20-1	few	TRBD2	TRBJ2-3	TGCAGTGCTAGAGGATATAGCGGGAGATCTACAGATACGCAGTATTTT	CSARGYSGRSTDTQYF
TRBV6-1	few	NA	TRBJ2-1	TGTGCCAGCAGTGAGACAAGGGGGGGCACGGGTGAGCAGTTCTTC	CASSETRGGTGEQFF
TRBV5-1	NA	NA	TRBJ1-2	TGCGCCAGCAGCTTGGGTCTTGGAGCTAACTATGGCTACACCTTC	CASSLGLGANYGYTF
TRBV7-7	NA	TRBD2	TRBJ2-1	TGTGCCAGCAGCCCCGCGGGACTAGCGGGCCACAATGAGCAGTTCTTC	CASSPAGLAGHNEQFF
TRBV12-3/TRBV12-4	few	NA	TRBJ2-3	TGTGCCAGCAGTAGGGCCACAGGCGATACGCAGTATTTT	CASSRATGDTQYF
TRBV11-2	few	NA	TRBJ2-1	TGTGCCAGCAGCGGGGGGGCCCTCAATGAGCAGTTCTTC	CASSGGALNEQFF
TRBV12-3/TRBV12-4	few	NA	TRBJ2-7	TGTGCCAGCAGCCACGGGCAGGGTAATAGCGACTACGAGCAGTACTTC	CASSHGQGNSDYEQYF
TRBV9	NA	NA	TRBJ2-2	TGTGCCAGCAGCGTAGGTCTAGATCTGGGCACGGTTGGGCAGCTGTTTTTT	CASSVGLDLGTVGQLFF
TRBV14	NA	NA	TRBJ2-1	TGTGCCAGCAGCCAAGAGAGGGGAAATGAGCAGTTCTTC	CASSQERGNEQFF
TRBV20-1	NA	TRBD2	TRBJ2-1	TGCAGTGCTTCCGGACTAGCGGGAGGCCGTGGTATGAATGAGCAGTTCTTC	CSASGLAGGRGMNEQFF
TRBV27	few	TRBD2	TRBJ2-3	TGTGCCAGCAGCTCACCCTCCGGGACTAGCGGGAGTAAATACGATACGCAGTATTTT	CASSSPSGTSGSKYDTQYF
TRBV3-1	few	NA	TRBJ2-7	TGTGCCAGCAGTCGATCTAGTGGGGGGTCACCCTACGAGCAGTACTTC	CASSRSSGGSPYEQYF
TRBV9	few	NA	TRBJ2-7	TGTGCCAGCAGCGCCTACCCAGGAGCCGAGCAGTACTTC	CASSAYPGAEQYF
TRBV7-9	few	NA	TRBJ2-7	TGTGCCAGCAGCTTAGGAATTGGGGGACGTTCCTACGAGCAGTACTTC	CASSLGIGGRSYEQYF
TRBV6-2/TRBV6-3	NA	TRBD2	TRBJ2-1	TGTGCCAGCAGCCGCCGGACTAGCGAGGCATTCTACAATGAGCAGTTCTTC	CASSRRTSEAFYNEQFF
TRBV5-1	NA	NA	TRBJ2-4	TGCGCCAGCAGCTTGATCGGGGAGGACATTCAGTACTTC	CASSLIGEDIQYF
TRBV6-1	once	NA	TRBJ2-3	TGTGCCAGCCACGTGCGGGGAGGAGATACGCAGTATTTT	CASHVRGGDTQYF
TRBV5-1	few	TRBD1	TRBJ2-1	TGCGCCAGCAGTTTAACAGGGGGTTCACACAATGAGCAGTTCTTC	CASSLTGGSHNEQFF
TRBV6-1	many	TRBD2	TRBJ2-3	TGTGCCAGCAGTGAAGGGAGCGGGGGGGCAGATACGCAGTATTTT	CASSEGSGGADTQYF
TRBV7-9	few	NA	TRBJ2-6	TGTGCCAGCCTCCTCTCCGGTGGGGCCAACGTCCTGACTTTC	CASLLSGGANVLTF
TRBV7-9	few	TRBD2	TRBJ2-5	TGTGCCAGCAGCCCTAAGCGGGGGGGCCAAGAGACCCAGTACTTC	CASSPKRGGQETQYF
TRBV12-3/TRBV12-4	few	TRBD1	TRBJ1-1	TGTGCCAGCAGCCGACAGGGGGCTGCTTTCTTT	CASSRQGAAFF
TRBV18	NA	TRBD1	TRBJ1-6	TGTGCCAGCTCAGGAGAGGGACAGGGGAATTCACCCCTCCACTTT	CASSGEGQGNSPLHF
TRBV6-2/TRBV6-3	few	NA	TRBJ1-1	TGTGCCAGCAGCCCCACCGCGGGTCTCAACACTGAAGCTTTCTTT	CASSPTAGLNTEAFF
TRBV11-1	NA	NA	TRBJ2-3	TGTGCCAGCAGCTTTAGGCGGGGGCTTAGCACAGATACGCAGTATTTT	CASSFRRGLSTDTQYF
TRBV5-1	few	NA	TRBJ2-1	TGCGCCAGCAGCTTCACTGGGCAGGGGCGGAATGAGCAGTTCTTC	CASSFTGQGRNEQFF
TRBV12-3/TRBV12-4	few	NA	TRBJ1-5	TGTGCCAGCAACGAACTCGGCCGGGGGACCCAGCATTTT	CASNELGRGTQHF
TRBV30	NA	TRBD2	TRBJ2-7	TGTGCCTGGAGGGGACTAGCGACTCCCTACGAGCAGTACTTC	CAWRGLATPYEQYF
TRBV2	NA	NA	TRBJ1-5	TGTGCCAGCAGTGCTCACAACGCTCAGCCCCAGCATTTT	CASSAHNAQPQHF
TRBV5-1	NA	TRBD1	TRBJ2-7	TGCGCCAGCAGTAATACAGGGGCCGAGCAGTACTTC	CASSNTGAEQYF
TRBV4-1	NA	NA	TRBJ2-2	TGCGCCAGCAGCCAAGCCTGGGGGCACACCGGGGAGCTGTTTTTT	CASSQAWGHTGELFF
TRBV27	few	TRBD1	TRBJ2-6	TGTGCCAGCAGCTTTCGGGACAGGGTCGCTGGGGCCAACGTCCTGACTTTC	CASSFRDRVAGANVLTF
TRBV5-8	NA	NA	TRBJ2-7	TGTGCCAGCAGCGCCACTACACCTAACTACGAGCAGTACTTC	CASSATTPNYEQYF
TRBV6-5	many	NA	TRBJ1-5	TGTGCCAGCAGTTTTACACGGGGCAATCAGCCCCAGCATTTT	CASSFTRGNQPQHF
TRBV5-6	NA	NA	TRBJ1-5	TGTGCCAGCAGCCTTGGGGACCGAGATCAGCCCCAGCATTTT	CASSLGDRDQPQHF
TRBV15	few	NA	TRBJ2-2	TGTGCCACCAGCACCCTGAGACAGGAACCCACCGGGGAGCTGTTTTTT	CATSTLRQEPTGELFF
TRBV6-5	few	NA	TRBJ2-1	TGTGCCAGCAGTTACTCTAGCGTGGACTCCTACAATGAGCAGTTCTTC	CASSYSSVDSYNEQFF
TRBV20-1	few	NA	TRBJ2-2	TGCAGTGCTAGGCTTGCGGGGTTAAACACCGGGGAGCTGTTTTTT	CSARLAGLNTGELFF
TRBV7-9	NA	NA	TRBJ1-6	TGTGCCAGCGCCACCTCTAGACAGACAGCCCTCCACTTT	CASATSRQTALHF
TRBV28	NA	NA	TRBJ1-6	TGTGCCAGTTGGGCCGGGCCTAATAATTCACCCCTCCACTTT	CASWAGPNNSPLHF
TRBV5-1	NA	TRBD1	TRBJ1-2	TGCGCCAGCAGCTTGTACCGAGGACAGGGATATGGCTACACCTTC	CASSLYRGQGYGYTF
TRBV12-3/TRBV12-4	many	NA	TRBJ2-7	TGTGCCAGCAGCCCGGGACACTCCTACGAGCAGTACTTC	CASSPGHSYEQYF
TRBV20-1	few	TRBD2	TRBJ2-2	TGCTGGGATCCAGCGGGAGACCTAAACACCGGGGAGCTGTTTTTT	CWDPAGDLNTGELFF